These T cell receptor beta chains were read from a single sample in a study of identical twins. TCRdb called the 5' RACE reads again in MiXCR, with one record for every CDR3 protein. The top ten hold approximately 0.98% of the sample, which has under 500,000 distinct CDR3 sequences, 14% seen once. These data are also associated with another study on yellow fever vaccine responses in identical twins.

The sequenced sample consisted of CD4+ T cells sorted from blood. All receptors come from a young woman in good health. The CDR3 runs from the conserved cysteine through the conserved F or W. Each record gives: J gene, clone size, D gene, V gene, CDR3 protein, CDR3 DNA. A D gene is named only where the DNA matches it firmly. Part of the rows lack a size; the others show once, few, many or a class for expanded clones.

>TRBJ1-1|.|.|TRBV4-3
CASSPMGNTEAFF
TGCGCCAGCAGCCCAATGGGGAACACTGAAGCTTTCTTT
>TRBJ1-6|many|.|TRBV7-8
CASSPPGSSYNSPLHF
TGTGCCAGCAGCCCACCAGGGAGCTCCTATAATTCACCCCTCCACTTT
>TRBJ2-3|.|TRBD2|TRBV15
CATSKRLAGATDTQYF
TGTGCCACCAGCAAACGGCTAGCGGGGGCCACAGATACGCAGTATTTT
>TRBJ1-6|.|TRBD1|TRBV6-1
CASSRQGDETSPLHF
TGTGCCAGCAGCCGACAGGGGGACGAGACTTCACCCCTCCACTTT
>TRBJ1-3|.|.|TRBV28
CASSYTGSGGNTIYF
TGTGCCAGCAGTTATACAGGATCAGGAGGAAACACCATATATTTT
>TRBJ2-6|.|.|TRBV20-1
CSARDLRSSSGANVLTF
TGCAGTGCTAGAGATTTGCGGTCGAGCTCTGGGGCCAACGTCCTGACTTTC
>TRBJ2-1|few|.|TRBV4-3
CASSQEQDATGREFF
TGCGCCAGCAGCCAAGAACAGGACGCGACAGGGAGGGAGTTCTTC
>TRBJ2-7|.|.|TRBV3-1
CASSQDLISYEQYF
TGTGCCAGCAGCCAAGACCTCATCTCCTACGAGCAGTACTTC
>TRBJ2-3|many|.|TRBV29-1
CSVESATQRTDTQYF
TGCAGCGTTGAATCCGCCACTCAACGCACAGATACGCAGTATTTT
>TRBJ2-2|.|TRBD1|TRBV6-1
CASRPPGQGAAGELFF
TGTGCCAGCAGACCTCCGGGACAGGGGGCGGCCGGGGAGCTGTTTTTT
>TRBJ2-5|once|TRBD2|TRBV6-1
CASSLLSGGPVETQYF
TGTGCCAGCAGCCTTCTTAGCGGGGGGCCAGTAGAGACCCAGTACTTC
>TRBJ2-1|few|TRBD2|TRBV5-1
CASSLAGLNEQFF
TGCGCCAGCAGCTTAGCGGGGCTCAATGAGCAGTTCTTC
>TRBJ2-5|.|.|TRBV4-2
CASSQGEGEWETQYF
TGTGCCAGCAGCCAGGGGGAGGGGGAGTGGGAGACCCAGTACTTC
>TRBJ2-3|once|.|TRBV7-8
CASATGFADTQYF
TGTGCCAGCGCAACAGGGTTCGCAGATACGCAGTATTTT
>TRBJ1-1|.|TRBD1|TRBV29-1
CSVVRGRGHTEAFF
TGCAGCGTTGTGAGGGGCAGGGGGCACACTGAAGCTTTCTTT
>TRBJ2-7|few|.|TRBV20-1
CSARVGGSSYEQYF
TGCAGTGCTAGAGTAGGTGGTAGCTCCTACGAGCAGTACTTC
>TRBJ2-1|few|.|TRBV20-1
CTTRRQGAYNEQFF
TGCACAACCCGTAGGCAAGGGGCCTACAATGAGCAGTTCTTC
>TRBJ2-7|few|.|TRBV27
CASSSSGTAWQYF
TGTGCCAGCAGTTCCTCCGGGACCGCTTGGCAGTACTTC
>TRBJ2-3|.|TRBD2|TRBV28
CASSTDSAGTSGGRNTQYF
TGTGCCAGCAGTACCGACAGTGCCGGGACTAGCGGGGGTCGAAATACGCAGTATTTT
>TRBJ2-1|.|.|TRBV28
CASSSSTGEQFF
TGTGCCAGCAGTTCTTCAACAGGGGAGCAGTTCTTC